One sample yielded the 32 T cell receptor beta chains listed below, sequenced in a study of cytomegalovirus exposure and HLA in healthy donors. Amplification used 60 Vbeta primers and 13 Jbeta primers. The protocol was immunoSEQ multiplex PCR, while the TCRdb copy is restricted to in-frame clones and leaves out a portion. The sample shows tens of thousands of clones, roughly 83% of them seen only once. The specimen was PBMCs. The receptors were sampled from a man aged 18 to 30 in good health and CMV-seronegative.

The J gene is TRBJ2-7, the V gene TRBV10-1, with D maybe TRBD1 (6 bases). Trimming cost V 5 bases and J 2 bases, with 13 bases left between them. CDR3 length equals 14 residues. Germline V CDR1 and CDR2: WNHNN, SYGVQD (reference sequence). Here the CDR3 DNA reads TGCGCCAGCAGTCGGGACACCTCAACCTACGAGCAGTACTTC. Amino acid sequence: CASSRDTSTYEQYF.

The chain uses TRBV30 and TRBJ1-4; the match to TRBD1 covers 7 bases. Looked up from germline, CDR1 is GTSNPN and CDR2 is SVGIG (reference sequence). J lost 5 bases, V lost 3 bases, and 6 bases had no gene match. The CDR3 spans 14 residues. CDR3 coding DNA: TGTGCCTGGAGCCGGACAGGAATCAATGAAAAACTGTTTTTT. Protein sequence: CAWSRTGINEKLFF.

V gene TRBV5-8 combines with J gene TRBJ2-5, with 10 bases matching TRBD2. After removal of 6 bases from V and 1 base from J, the junction contained 9 bases not matched to a gene. The CDR3 is 16 residues long. Looked up from germline, CDR1 is SGHTS and CDR2 is YDEGEE. CDR3 loop: CASTLGLAGVQETQYF. The CDR3 bases are TGTGCCAGCACCCTGGGGCTAGCGGGAGTCCAAGAGACCCAGTACTTC. The complete variable domain, with remaining parts taken from reference TRBV5-8 and TRBJ2-5, reads EAGVTQSPTHLIKTRGQQATLRCSPISGHTSVYWYQQALGLGLQFLLWYDEGEERNRGNFPPRFSGRQFPNYSSELNVNALELEDSALYLCASTLGLAGVQETQYFGPGTRLLVL.

The chain recombines TRBV7-2 with TRBJ2-3; TRBD2 matches at 13 bases. The trim removed 5 bases at V and 8 bases at J, leaving 10 bases unmatched. Germline V gene sequence: CDR1 SGHTA, CDR2 FQGNSA. The CDR3 is made up of 16 amino acids. The CDR3 DNA is TGTGCCAGCAGCGATCGACTAGCGGGGGGTTTAGGTACGCAGTATTTT. As protein: CASSDRLAGGLGTQYF.

A note on this clone: Other DNA variants within this sample encode the same CDR3. V is TRBV5-1 and J is TRBJ1-6, with 12 bases identical to TRBD1. The trim removed 4 bases at V and 9 bases at J, leaving 2 bases unmatched. Germline loops: CDR1 SGHRS, CDR2 YFSETQ. The CDR3 has 14 amino acids. The CDR3 loop reads CASSLGQGASPLHF. DNA for the CDR3: TGCGCCAGCAGCCTGGGACAGGGGGCTTCACCCCTCCACTTT.

This clone was observed a handful of times. The V call is TRBV6-5, the J call TRBJ2-7; 9 bases line up with TRBD2. This CDR3 comprises 15 residues. Germline values: CDR1 MNHEY, CDR2 SVGAGI. The V gene end was trimmed by 0 bases and the J gene end by 9 bases; junction bases not matched to a gene: 9. Here the CDR3 reads CASSYSRLAGQAQYF. The CDR3 DNA reads TGTGCCAGCAGTTACTCGAGGCTAGCGGGACAAGCGCAGTACTTC.

The chain carries TRBV7-2 and TRBJ1-1; D is ambiguous. CDR1 and CDR2 from the germline V gene are SGHTA and FQGNSA. Trimming removed 2 bases at V and 1 base at J, with 8 bases between. The CDR3 runs 14 residues. CDR3 sequence reads: CASSLFAGNTEAFF. DNA for the CDR3: TGTGCCAGCAGCTTATTTGCCGGGAACACTGAAGCTTTCTTT.

The J gene is TRBJ2-2, the V gene TRBV30; 15 bases fit TRBD2. The trim removed 4 bases at V and 6 bases at J, leaving 6 bases unmatched. Germline lookup yields CDR1 GTSNPN and CDR2 SVGIG (reference sequence). The CDR3 loop spans 16 amino acids. CDR3 DNA: TGTGCCTGGACGGGACTAGCGGGAGGTTTCGCCGGGGAGCTGTTTTTT. Translation: CAWTGLAGGFAGELFF.

The rearrangement links TRBV29-1 to TRBJ1-2; D might be TRBD1 (6 bases). Trimming shortened V by 0 bases and J by 3 bases, and 11 bases separated the two germline ends. This CDR3 region has 14 residues. The germline gives CDR1 SQVTM, CDR2 ANQGSEA. The CDR3 DNA follows: TGCAGCGTTGAAGAGGAACAGGGCTACTATGGCTACACCTTC. Its protein product is CSVEEEQGYYGYTF.

This chain links TRBV19 with TRBJ2-7; D remains ambiguous. V lost 5 bases, J lost 1 base, and 12 bases lay in between. Germline V lookup: CDR1 LNHDA, CDR2 SQIVND (reference sequence). The CDR3 totals 14 residues. DNA of the CDR3: TGTGCCAGTAGTGGGTCAGGAAGGTCCTACGAGCAGTACTTC. This sequence encodes CASSGSGRSYEQYF. Looking up the rest from reference TRBV19 and TRBJ2-7 gives the full variable domain: DGGITQSPKYLFRKEGQNVTLSCEQNLNHDAMYWYRQDPGQGLRLIYYSQIVNDFQKGDIAEGYSVSREKKESFPLTVTSAQKNPTAFYLCASSGSGRSYEQYFGPGTRLTVT.

The chain's CDR3 is CASSIAGYLGYGYTF. CDR3 DNA: TGTGCCAGTAGTATAGCGGGGTATTTGGGCTATGGCTACACCTTC. V is TRBV19 and J is TRBJ1-2; no definite D call. This CDR3 is built from 15 residues. V was clipped by 1 base and J by 4 bases, with 13 bases between them. Germline loops: CDR1 LNHDA, CDR2 SQIVND (reference sequence).

The V call is TRBV7-2, the J call TRBJ1-5; TRBD1 might be the D (5 bases). This CDR3 is 15 amino acids long. CDR1 SGHTA and CDR2 FQGNSA come from the germline V gene. V lost 1 base, J lost 0 bases, and 7 bases lay in between. CDR3 bases: TGTGCCAGCAGCTTAGACAGGAATAGCAATCAGCCCCAGCATTTT. As protein: CASSLDRNSNQPQHF. The full variable domain, with the rest looked up from reference TRBV7-2 and TRBJ1-5, is GAGVSQSPSNKVTEKGKDVELRCDPISGHTALYWYRQSLGQGLEFLIYFQGNSAPDKSGLPSDRFSAERTGGSVSTLTIQRTQQEDSAVYLCASSLDRNSNQPQHFGDGTRLSIL.

This chain uses TRBV5-6 with TRBJ2-3; TRBD1 matches at 11 bases. The germline CDR1 and CDR2 sequences are SGHDT and YYEEEE. The junction had 6 bases not matched to a gene; V was cut back by 5 bases and J by 1 base. This CDR3 contains 16 residues. The CDR3 bases are TGTGCCAGCAGGCCGGGACAGGGGGTTGGCACAGATACGCAGTATTTT. Protein product: CASRPGQGVGTDTQYF.

In regard to this clone: An end of the junction does not agree with germline; a read error may underlie this. V gene TRBV7-7 combines with J gene TRBJ2-1; 13 nucleotides line up with TRBD2. The CDR3 length is 18 residues. CDR1 is SSHAT and CDR2 is FNYEAQ in the germline V gene (reference sequence). The CDR3 region has the DNA TGTGCTAGCAGCCCTCAAGGGCGGACTAGCGGGGGTAACAATGAGCAGTTCTTC. This gives the protein CASSPQGRTSGGNNEQFF.

The chain's CDR3 is CASSAKTAANYGYTF. DNA for the CDR3: TGTGCCAGCAGTGCCAAGACTGCGGCTAACTATGGCTACACCTTC. The chain combines TRBV2 with TRBJ1-2; D is ambiguous. V was clipped by 4 bases and J by 0 bases, with 12 bases between them. Per germline, CDR1 SNHLY and CDR2 FYNNEI. The CDR3 runs to 15 residues.

The chain is built from TRBV4-3 and TRBJ1-2; TRBD1 matches 8 bases. Germline V lookup: CDR1 LGHNA, CDR2 YSLEER. The CDR3 consists of 14 residues. J was trimmed by 8 bases and V by 3 bases; bases with no gene match: 8. The CDR3 is CASSQERTGRGYTF. In DNA, the CDR3 is TGCGCCAGCAGCCAGGAGAGGACAGGGCGAGGCTACACCTTC.

This clone was detected a few times. The CDR3 sequence is CASSNPQPGRAGRDTQYF. The CDR3 DNA reads as TGCGCCAGCAGCAATCCACAACCTGGGAGGGCGGGAAGGGATACGCAGTATTTT. The chain uses TRBV10-2 and TRBJ2-3, with 7 bases fitting TRBD2. From germline, CDR1 is WSHSY and CDR2 SAAADI. J was trimmed by 6 bases and V by 6 bases; bases with no gene match: 21. The CDR3 loop spans 18 amino acids.

The sample holds one count of this clone. J is TRBJ2-7 and V is TRBV7-9; the D is unclear. The CDR3 runs to 14 residues. Trimming stripped 4 bases from V and 3 bases from J, with 13 bases between. Germline CDR1 is SEHNR and CDR2 is FQNEAQ (reference sequence). DNA for the CDR3: TGTGCCAGCAGCTCTCAAACAAGTTACTACGAGCAGTACTTC. It encodes CASSSQTSYYEQYF. Full variable domain (rest looked up from reference TRBV7-9 and TRBJ2-7): DTGVSQNPRHKITKRGQNVTFRCDPISEHNRLYWYRQTLGQGPEFLTYFQNEAQLEKSRLLSDRFSAERPKGSFSTLEIQRTEQGDSAMYLCASSSQTSYYEQYFGPGTRLTVT.

The gene calls are TRBV5-4 and TRBJ2-3; 10 nucleotides line up with TRBD2. CDR3 size: 15 residues. The germline gives CDR1 SGHNT, CDR2 YYREEE (reference sequence). The junction had 3 bases not matched to a gene; V was cut back by 4 bases and J by 1 base. The CDR3 loop reads CASSPGTSGTDTQYF. In nucleotides, the CDR3 is TGTGCCAGCAGCCCCGGGACTAGCGGCACAGATACGCAGTATTTT. Complete variable domain (other parts from reference TRBV5-4 and TRBJ2-3): ETGVTQSPTHLIKTRGQQVTLRCSSQSGHNTVSWYQQALGQGPQFIFQYYREEENGRGNFPPRFSGLQFPNYSSELNVNALELDDSALYLCASSPGTSGTDTQYFGPGTRLTVL.

The sample holds one count of this clone. The chain uses TRBV28 and TRBJ1-5; D remains ambiguous. V lost 5 bases and J lost 11, with 13 bases in between. The germline V gene has CDR1 MDHEN and CDR2 SYDVKM. This CDR3 contains 12 residues. The CDR3 coding sequence is TGTGCCAGCAGTCTCTCAACCGGGGCCCAGCATTTT. Translation: CASSLSTGAQHF.

The rearrangement uses TRBV7-9 and TRBJ2-2; a weak D match, TRBD2 (6 bases). This CDR3 is built from 17 residues. Trimming removed 5 bases at V and 0 bases at J, with 16 bases between. The germline V gene has CDR1 SEHNR and CDR2 FQNEAQ (reference sequence). The CDR3 DNA reads as TGTGCCAGCAGCCAACCCCGTAGCGGAGCGAACACCGGGGAGCTGTTTTTT. Translating gives CASSQPRSGANTGELFF.

The rearrangement uses TRBV18 and TRBJ2-2; D possibly corresponds to TRBD2 (6 bases). This CDR3 comprises 14 residues. V dropped 2 bases and J dropped 5 bases, with 9 bases sitting between them. Germline CDR1 KGHSH, CDR2 LQKENI. In DNA, the CDR3 is TGTGCCAGCTCACCAGGGGGGAAAACCGGGGAGCTGTTTTTT. It is translated as CASSPGGKTGELFF. Using reference TRBV18 and TRBJ2-2 for the parts outside the CDR3, the full variable domain is NAGVMQNPRHLVRRRGQEARLRCSPMKGHSHVYWYRQLPEEGLKFMVYLQKENIIDESGMPKERFSAEFPKEGPSILRIQQVVRGDSAAYFCASSPGGKTGELFFGEGSRLTVL.

V and J are TRBV6-6 and TRBJ2-1; 7 bases are a match to TRBD2. Looked up from germline, CDR1 is MNHNY and CDR2 is SVGAGI (reference sequence). With V trimmed by 2 bases and J by 8 bases, 6 bases remained unmatched. The CDR3 has 14 residues. This chain's CDR3 is CASSYLGGGYEQFF. The CDR3, as DNA: TGTGCCAGCAGTTACCTGGGGGGAGGGTATGAGCAGTTCTTC.

The genes are TRBV7-2 and TRBJ1-1, with 8 bases lining up with TRBD1. Germline trimming cut 4 bases from V and 7 bases from J; bases unmatched to any gene: 8. Germline assignment: CDR1 SGHTA and CDR2 FQGNSA. CDR3 size: 14 residues. The CDR3 nucleotides read TGTGCCAGCAGCTCAGGGGGCTTCGTTCGTGAAGCTTTCTTT. Residues: CASSSGGFVREAFF.

The chain employs TRBV7-9 and TRBJ1-6; no clear D. The CDR3 is 14 residues long. The V and J ends lost 1 base and 4 bases respectively, with 5 bases between them. Germline V gene data show CDR1 as SEHNR and CDR2 as FQNEAQ (reference sequence). Written as DNA, the CDR3 is TGTGCCAGCAGCTTAGAACAGTATAATTCACCCCTCCACTTT. Its translation is CASSLEQYNSPLHF.

The chain has TRBV6-1 and TRBJ2-7; D may be TRBD2 (5 bases). CDR1 and CDR2 (germline): MNHNS, SASEGT. The germline V and J ends were trimmed by 0 bases and 6 bases, with 18 bases remaining between them. The CDR3 sequence is 16 residues long. The CDR3 reads CASSEAMRVRGLEQYF. The DNA for the CDR3 is TGTGCCAGCAGTGAAGCAATGAGGGTTCGTGGCCTCGAGCAGTACTTC.

The chain recombines TRBV5-1 with TRBJ1-2, with D possibly matching TRBD1 (5 bases). CDR1 and CDR2 from the germline V gene are SGHRS and YFSETQ. There are 13 residues in the CDR3. Trimming stripped 7 bases from V and 6 bases from J, with 16 bases between. This chain's CDR3 is CASRVGGVDGYTF. The DNA of the CDR3 is TGCGCCAGCCGCGTCGGGGGGGTCGATGGCTACACCTTC.

CDR3 bases: TGTGCCAGCAGCTTGGCGGGTACAGGTGGGGCCAACGTCCTGACTTTC. Translated: CASSLAGTGGANVLTF. The chain employs TRBV5-8 and TRBJ2-6, with a tentative D call TRBD1 (5 bases). Trimming took off 0 bases at V and 3 bases at J, with 10 bases between the two ends. Germline-derived CDR1 and CDR2 are SGHTS and YDEGEE. The CDR3 has 16 amino acids.

This CDR3 is CASRPTITDHEQYF. CDR3 DNA: TGTGCCAGTAGGCCAACTATTACCGACCACGAGCAGTACTTC. The chain uses TRBV19 and TRBJ2-7; D unresolved. CDR3 length: 14 amino acids. The V end was cut by 6 bases, the J end by 5 bases, with 17 bases between. In germline, CDR1 is LNHDA, CDR2 SQIVND (reference sequence).

CDR3 protein: CASQAGQGLTYEQYF. In DNA form, the CDR3 reads TGTGCCAGCCAAGCTGGACAGGGCTTGACCTACGAGCAGTACTTC. The V and J genes are TRBV9 and TRBJ2-7; the match to TRBD1 covers 8 bases. J was trimmed by 2 bases and V by 7 bases; bases with no gene match: 11. Germline V CDR1 and CDR2: SGDLS, YYNGEE. This CDR3 region has 15 residues.

The V gene is TRBV5-1, the J gene TRBJ2-5, with D possibly TRBD2 on 5 matching bases. The CDR3 sequence is 14 residues long. Germline V gene data show CDR1 as SGHRS and CDR2 as YFSETQ. The germline V and J ends were trimmed by 2 bases and 4 bases, with 12 bases remaining between them. In nucleotides, the CDR3 is TGCGCCAGCAGCTTCCTGGCTAGCAGAGAGACCCAGTACTTC. The encoded protein is CASSFLASRETQYF.

This clone was detected only a few times. This sequence joins TRBV2 and TRBJ2-7, with TRBD1 matching 8 bases. The germline gives CDR1 SNHLY, CDR2 FYNNEI. Germline trimming cut 2 bases from V and 2 bases from J; bases unmatched to any gene: 2. The CDR3 is made up of 14 amino acids. CDR3 DNA sequence: TGTGCCAGCAGTGAACAGGGGGCAACCTACGAGCAGTACTTC. Its protein is CASSEQGATYEQYF.